This entry lists 5 T cell receptor beta chains sequenced from one sample in a study of cytomegalovirus exposure and HLA in healthy donors. The protocol was immunoSEQ multiplex PCR, while the TCRdb copy is restricted to in-frame clones and leaves out a portion. The table has tens of thousands of clones, around 93% seen once. The sample comprised PBMCs. These receptor sequences come from a young woman in good health and CMV-seropositive.

V gene TRBV28 combines with J gene TRBJ2-2; TRBD2 aligns across 7 bases. Germline trimming cut 2 bases from V and 6 bases from J; bases unmatched to any gene: 9. The CDR3 sequence is 16 residues long. Germline-derived CDR1 and CDR2 are MDHEN and SYDVKM. CDR3 bases: TGTGCCAGCAGTTTACCGCGGGGGAGTAAAGCCGGGGAGCTGTTTTTT. Protein sequence: CASSLPRGSKAGELFF.

This chain uses TRBV30 with TRBJ1-1, with D possibly TRBD1 on 6 matching bases. From germline, CDR1 is GTSNPN and CDR2 SVGIG (reference sequence). This CDR3 is 12 amino acids long. Trimming removed 0 bases at V and 10 bases at J, with 12 bases between. The CDR3 reads CAWSVGARGAFF. CDR3 bases: TGTGCCTGGAGTGTAGGGGCCAGGGGAGCTTTCTTT.

This chain links TRBV6-1 with TRBJ2-1; no clear D gene. CDR1 is MNHNS, CDR2 SASEGT, per germline. The V gene lost 5 bases and the J gene lost 4 bases, with 6 bases spanning the gap. The CDR3 loop spans 12 amino acids. The CDR3 is CASSIGYNEQFF. DNA of the CDR3: TGTGCCAGCAGTATCGGTTACAATGAGCAGTTCTTC.

This clone was seen only once. The chain joins TRBV11-2 to TRBJ2-1; no definite D call. The germline V gene has CDR1 SGHAT and CDR2 FQNNGV. The CDR3 totals 13 residues. V dropped 5 bases and J dropped 10 bases, with 15 bases sitting between them. The CDR3 loop is CASSPTTNGEQFF. The CDR3 DNA sequence: TGTGCCAGCAGCCCCACTACCAATGGGGAGCAGTTCTTC.

This chain uses TRBV7-7 with TRBJ2-5; D might be TRBD1 (6 bases). The CDR3 length is 14 residues. V dropped 5 bases and J dropped 0 bases, with 10 bases sitting between them. Germline V gene sequence: CDR1 SSHAT, CDR2 FNYEAQ (reference sequence). The CDR3, as DNA: TGTGCCAGCAGCCTAACAGGGTACCAAGAGACCCAGTACTTC. Its translation is CASSLTGYQETQYF.